A selection of T cell receptor beta chains follows, all from one sample in a study of PD-1 blockade in classical Hodgkin lymphoma. Some clones are missing from TCRdb's copy, which holds only in-frame ones; the method was immunoSEQ multiplex PCR. The sample has almost 95,000 clones; approximately 83% are singletons. This sample comprised peripheral blood mononuclear cells (PBMCs), obtained before the fourth cycle of nivolumab. The receptors come from a human donor with classical Hodgkin lymphoma. Each CDR3 is given with its conserved first and last residue. D genes are given only for firm matches. Expanded clones are given a class, and other clones once, few, many or no size at all.

>TRBJ1-1|NA|NA|TRBV2
CASSERWPENTEAFF
TGTGCCAGCAGTGAAAGATGGCCAGAGAACACTGAAGCTTTCTTT
>TRBJ2-2|NA|NA|TRBV5-5
CASSPRNLRELFF
TGTGCCAGCAGCCCAAGGAACCTTAGGGAGCTGTTTTTT
>TRBJ2-5|NA|NA|TRBV5-8
CASSLEVAQETQYF
TGTGCCAGCAGCTTGGAGGTAGCCCAAGAGACCCAGTACTTC
>TRBJ2-1|TRBD2|few|TRBV6-1
CASTRAGEFNEQFF
TGTGCCAGCACCCGAGCGGGAGAGTTCAATGAGCAGTTCTTC
>TRBJ1-1|TRBD1|NA|TRBV6-4
CASSDLGGQGEAFF
TGTGCCAGCAGTGACTTGGGAGGACAGGGTGAAGCTTTCTTT
>TRBJ2-1|TRBD2|NA|TRBV18
CASSPRLAGEYNEQFF
TGTGCCAGCTCACCGAGACTAGCGGGAGAATACAATGAGCAGTTCTTC
>TRBJ2-5|NA|NA|TRBV19
CASSTQGGTQYF
TGTGCCAGTAGTACCCAGGGGGGGACCCAGTACTTC
>TRBJ2-3|TRBD2|NA|TRBV9
CASSVELRERRDTQYF
TGTGCCAGCAGCGTAGAATTGCGGGAGCGGCGAGATACGCAGTATTTT
>TRBJ2-7|NA|NA|TRBV2
CASSDPQGAYEQYF
TGTGCCAGCAGTGACCCCCAGGGAGCCTACGAGCAGTACTTC
>TRBJ1-2|TRBD1|NA|TRBV5-1
CASSRGQPPYGYTF
TGCGCCAGCAGCAGGGGACAGCCGCCCTATGGCTACACCTTC
>TRBJ2-1|NA|NA|TRBV7-2
CASSFQVADNEQFF
TGTGCCAGCAGCTTTCAAGTAGCAGACAATGAGCAGTTCTTC
>TRBJ2-7|NA|NA|TRBV11-3
CASSLAGTGEQYF
TGTGCCAGCAGCTTAGCAGGGACCGGGGAGCAGTACTTC
>TRBJ1-2|NA|NA|TRBV18
CASSPGLAIGYTF
TGTGCCAGCTCACCAGGTCTCGCTATAGGCTACACCTTC
>TRBJ2-5|NA|NA|TRBV11-2
CASSLDSAGQETQYF
TGTGCCAGCAGCTTAGATTCGGCAGGTCAAGAGACCCAGTACTTC
>TRBJ2-5|TRBD2|NA|TRBV27
CASSPRTSGYHQETQYF
TGTGCCAGCAGCCCCCGGACTAGCGGGTATCACCAAGAGACCCAGTACTTC
>TRBJ1-5|NA|NA|TRBV6-1
CASSGVHDLNQPQHF
TGTGCCAGCAGTGGGGTCCATGACCTCAATCAGCCCCAGCATTTT
>TRBJ2-2|TRBD2|NA|TRBV7-7
CASSPGLAGGPGSGELFF
TGTGCCAGCAGCCCGGGACTAGCGGGAGGGCCGGGGTCCGGGGAGCTGTTTTTT
>TRBJ2-5|NA|NA|TRBV10-3
CAIKVGGGLQETQYF
TGTGCCATCAAGGTGGGGGGAGGACTCCAAGAGACCCAGTACTTC
>TRBJ2-2|NA|NA|TRBV18
CASSPPSSPGELFF
TGTGCCAGCTCACCACCGAGCTCTCCCGGGGAGCTGTTTTTT
>TRBJ2-1|NA|NA|TRBV5-1
CASRQGLAVSSYNEQFF
TGCGCCAGCAGGCAGGGGCTAGCGGTAAGCTCCTACAATGAGCAGTTCTTC
>TRBJ2-5|TRBD2|NA|TRBV10-3
CAISGLAGAQETQYF
TGTGCCATCAGTGGACTAGCGGGTGCCCAAGAGACCCAGTACTTC
>TRBJ2-7|NA|few|TRBV27
CASSRQRGAYEQYF
TGTGCCAGCAGCCGACAGAGGGGGGCCTACGAGCAGTACTTC
>TRBJ2-1|TRBD2|NA|TRBV25-1
CACEAGGDNEQFF
TGTGCCTGCGAAGCGGGAGGGGACAATGAGCAGTTCTTC
>TRBJ2-2|NA|few|TRBV7-2
CASSPTGPGTGELFF
TGTGCCAGCAGCCCGACAGGCCCGGGGACCGGGGAGCTGTTTTTT
>TRBJ1-1|NA|NA|TRBV5-5
CASSLAGGSEAFF
TGTGCCAGCAGCTTGGCCGGAGGGTCTGAAGCTTTCTTT
>TRBJ2-1|NA|NA|TRBV14
CASSQDRESYYNEQFF
TGTGCCAGCAGCCAAGATAGGGAGAGCTACTACAATGAGCAGTTCTTC
>TRBJ1-5|TRBD1|NA|TRBV6-1
CASSEGQGNWQPQHF
TGTGCCAGCAGTGAAGGACAGGGGAATTGGCAGCCCCAGCATTTT
>TRBJ1-1|NA|few|TRBV27
CASSLSSGLNTEAFF
TGTGCCAGCAGTTTATCTTCCGGACTGAACACTGAAGCTTTCTTT
>TRBJ2-2|NA|NA|TRBV2
CASSDVGRNTGELFF
TGTGCCAGCAGTGACGTGGGACGGAACACCGGGGAGCTGTTTTTT
>TRBJ2-2|NA|NA|TRBV7-8
CASSPWAASGTGELFF
TGTGCCAGCAGCCCCTGGGCAGCGTCGGGCACCGGGGAGCTGTTTTTT
>TRBJ1-3|NA|NA|TRBV30
CAWSVMGQFISGNTIYF
TGTGCCTGGAGTGTGATGGGGCAGTTTATCTCTGGAAACACCATATATTTT
>TRBJ2-1|NA|NA|TRBV5-1
CASSQRRSSYNEQFF
TGCGCCAGCAGCCAGCGGCGGAGCTCCTACAATGAGCAGTTCTTC
>TRBJ1-2|NA|NA|TRBV2
CASRPNNYGYTF
TGTGCCAGCAGACCCAATAACTATGGCTACACCTTC
>TRBJ2-5|TRBD2|NA|TRBV5-1
CASSEPGTTQETQYF
TGCGCCAGCAGCGAACCCGGGACTACGCAAGAGACCCAGTACTTC
>TRBJ1-5|NA|NA|TRBV10-3
CATRRQISDSNQPQHF
TGTGCCACCCGTCGGCAGATCTCCGATAGCAATCAGCCCCAGCATTTT
>TRBJ2-7|NA|NA|TRBV5-1
CASSRGGLGSEAEQYF
TGCGCCAGCAGCAGGGGAGGTCTGGGATCTGAGGCCGAGCAGTACTTC
>TRBJ1-2|NA|few|TRBV29-1
CSVEYGFRWYTF
TGCAGCGTTGAGTACGGGTTCAGGTGGTACACCTTC
>TRBJ2-2|NA|NA|TRBV28
CASRDTGELFF
TGTGCCAGCCGGGACACCGGGGAGCTGTTTTTT
>TRBJ2-1|NA|NA|TRBV6-1
CASRELSSYNEQFF
TGTGCCAGCAGAGAATTGAGCTCCTACAATGAGCAGTTCTTC
>TRBJ2-7|TRBD1|few|TRBV29-1
CSVVGGTGTVYEQYF
TGCAGCGTTGTGGGCGGGACAGGGACGGTCTACGAGCAGTACTTC
>TRBJ1-1|NA|NA|TRBV5-1
CASSLDDQNEAFF
TGCGCCAGCAGCTTGGACGACCAAAATGAAGCTTTCTTT
>TRBJ1-5|NA|NA|TRBV18
CASSPRARLLNQPQHF
TGTGCCAGCTCACCACGGGCCAGGCTCTTAAATCAGCCCCAGCATTTT
>TRBJ2-2|NA|once|TRBV7-2
CASSSNLNTGELFF
TGTGCCAGCAGCTCAAATCTGAACACCGGGGAGCTGTTTTTT
>TRBJ2-5|TRBD2|NA|TRBV4-2
CASSQVAGVKETQYF
TGTGCCAGCAGCCAAGTGGCGGGAGTGAAAGAGACCCAGTACTTC
>TRBJ2-7|NA|NA|TRBV6-5
CASSSQPSVPASEQYF
TGTGCCAGCAGTTCTCAACCTAGCGTACCGGCTAGCGAGCAGTACTTC